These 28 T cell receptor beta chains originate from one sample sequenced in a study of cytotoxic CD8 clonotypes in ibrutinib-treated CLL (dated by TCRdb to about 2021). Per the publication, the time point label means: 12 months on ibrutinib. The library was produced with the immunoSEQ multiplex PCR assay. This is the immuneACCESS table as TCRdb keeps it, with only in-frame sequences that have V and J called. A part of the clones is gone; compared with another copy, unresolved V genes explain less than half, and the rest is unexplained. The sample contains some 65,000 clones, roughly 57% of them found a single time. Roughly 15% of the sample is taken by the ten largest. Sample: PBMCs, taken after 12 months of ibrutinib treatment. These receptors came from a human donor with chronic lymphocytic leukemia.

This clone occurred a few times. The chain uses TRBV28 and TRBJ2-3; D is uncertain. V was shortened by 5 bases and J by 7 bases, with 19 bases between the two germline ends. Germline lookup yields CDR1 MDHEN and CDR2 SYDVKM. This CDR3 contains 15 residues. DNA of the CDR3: TGTGCCAGCAGTGGCGCCATCATAAAATTAAATACGCAGTATTTT. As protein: CASSGAIIKLNTQYF.

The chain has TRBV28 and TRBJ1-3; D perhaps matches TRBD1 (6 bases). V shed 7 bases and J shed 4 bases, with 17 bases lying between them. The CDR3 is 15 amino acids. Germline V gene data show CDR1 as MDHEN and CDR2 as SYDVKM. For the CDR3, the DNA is TGTGCCAGCACCTTAGGGACAAAACTCGGAAACACCATATATTTT. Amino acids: CASTLGTKLGNTIYF.

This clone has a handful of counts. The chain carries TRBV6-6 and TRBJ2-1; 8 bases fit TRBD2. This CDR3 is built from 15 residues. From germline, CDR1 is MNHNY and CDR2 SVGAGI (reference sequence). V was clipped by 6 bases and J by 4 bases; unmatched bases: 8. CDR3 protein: CASSPLAGLYNEQFF. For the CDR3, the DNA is TGTGCCAGCAGCCCTTTAGCGGGATTGTACAATGAGCAGTTCTTC.

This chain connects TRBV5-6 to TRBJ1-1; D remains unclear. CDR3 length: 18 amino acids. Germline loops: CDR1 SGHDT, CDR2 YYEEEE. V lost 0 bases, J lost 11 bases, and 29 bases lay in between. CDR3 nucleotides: TGTGCCAGCAGCTTGGGGGATTTGCGCCTTAGTGGCCCCCGGGGTGCTTTCTTT. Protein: CASSLGDLRLSGPRGAFF.

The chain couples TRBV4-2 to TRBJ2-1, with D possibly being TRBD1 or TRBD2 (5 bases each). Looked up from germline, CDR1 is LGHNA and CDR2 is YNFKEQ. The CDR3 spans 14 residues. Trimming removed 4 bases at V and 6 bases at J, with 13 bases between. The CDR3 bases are TGTGCCAGCAGCCGATCGTTTGGGGGCAATGAGCAGTTCTTC. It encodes CASSRSFGGNEQFF.

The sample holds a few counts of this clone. The CDR3 sequence: CASSSKRDNSPLHF. CDR3 sequence (DNA): TGTGCCAGCAGCTCGAAGCGGGATAATTCACCCCTCCACTTT. This chain connects TRBV5-4 to TRBJ1-6; no clear D. Germline V lookup: CDR1 SGHNT, CDR2 YYREEE (reference sequence). Trimming stripped 3 bases from V and 5 bases from J, with 9 bases between. CDR3 size: 14 residues.

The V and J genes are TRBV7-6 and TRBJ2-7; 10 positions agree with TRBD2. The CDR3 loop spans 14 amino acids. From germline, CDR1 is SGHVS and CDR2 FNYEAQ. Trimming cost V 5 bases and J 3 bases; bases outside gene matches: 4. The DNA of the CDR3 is TGTGCCAGCAGCGTTTCTAGCGGGAGCTACGAGCAGTACTTC. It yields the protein CASSVSSGSYEQYF.

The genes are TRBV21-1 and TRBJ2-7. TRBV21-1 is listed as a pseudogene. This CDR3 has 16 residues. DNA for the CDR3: TGTGCCAGCAGCAATGAGGGAGGGGGCCCCCCCTACGAGCAGTACTTC. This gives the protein CASSNEGGGPPYEQYF.

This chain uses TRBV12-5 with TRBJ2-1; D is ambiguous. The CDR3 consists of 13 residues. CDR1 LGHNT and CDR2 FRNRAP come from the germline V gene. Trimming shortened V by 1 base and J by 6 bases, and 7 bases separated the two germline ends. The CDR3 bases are TGTGCTAGTGGTTTGGGGACGATCAATGAGCAGTTCTTC. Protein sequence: CASGLGTINEQFF.

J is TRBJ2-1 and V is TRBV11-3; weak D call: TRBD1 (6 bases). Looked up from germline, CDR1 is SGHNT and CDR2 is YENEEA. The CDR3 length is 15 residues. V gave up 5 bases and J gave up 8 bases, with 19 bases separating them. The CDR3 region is CASSALGRGGDEQFF. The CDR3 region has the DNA TGTGCCAGCAGCGCGCTGGGCAGGGGTGGCGATGAGCAGTTCTTC. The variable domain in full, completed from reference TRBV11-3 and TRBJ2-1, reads EAGVVQSPRYKIIEKKQPVAFWCNPISGHNTLYWYLQNLGQGPELLIRYENEEAVDDSQLPKDRFSAERLKGVDSTLKIQPAELGDSAVYLCASSALGRGGDEQFFGPGTRLTVL.

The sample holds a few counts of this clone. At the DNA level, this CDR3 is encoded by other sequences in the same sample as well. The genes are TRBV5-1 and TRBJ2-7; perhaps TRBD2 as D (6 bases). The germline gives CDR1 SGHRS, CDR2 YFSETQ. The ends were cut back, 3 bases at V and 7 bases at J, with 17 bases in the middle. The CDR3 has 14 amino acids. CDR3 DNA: TGCGCCAGCAGCTCCGGGGGTGCCTCAGGGGAGCAGTACGTC. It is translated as CASSSGGASGEQYV.

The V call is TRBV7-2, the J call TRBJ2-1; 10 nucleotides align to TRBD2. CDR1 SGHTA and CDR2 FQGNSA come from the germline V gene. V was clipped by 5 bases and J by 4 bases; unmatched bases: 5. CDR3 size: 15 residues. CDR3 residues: CASSPLAGEYNEQFF. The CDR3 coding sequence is TGTGCCAGCAGCCCCCTAGCGGGAGAGTACAATGAGCAGTTCTTC.

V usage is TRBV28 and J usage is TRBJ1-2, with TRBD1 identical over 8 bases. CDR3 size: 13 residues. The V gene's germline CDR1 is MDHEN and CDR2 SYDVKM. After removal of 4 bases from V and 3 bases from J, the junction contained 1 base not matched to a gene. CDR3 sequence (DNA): TGTGCCAGCAGTTCGACAGGGGACTATGGCTACACCTTC. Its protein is CASSSTGDYGYTF.

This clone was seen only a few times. CDR3 loop: CASSRDRGTDTQYF. In DNA form, the CDR3 reads TGTGCCAGCAGTCGGGACAGGGGCACAGATACGCAGTATTTT. This chain joins TRBV6-6 and TRBJ2-3, with 9 bases fitting TRBD1. V lost 5 bases and J lost 1; bases outside the gene matches: 1. CDR1 MNHNY and CDR2 SVGAGI come from the germline V gene (reference sequence). The CDR3 has 14 amino acids.

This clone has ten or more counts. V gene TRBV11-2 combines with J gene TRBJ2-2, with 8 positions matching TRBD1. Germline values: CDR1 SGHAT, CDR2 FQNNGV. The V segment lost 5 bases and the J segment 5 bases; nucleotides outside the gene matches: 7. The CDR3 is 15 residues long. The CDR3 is CASSRTGQLTGELFF. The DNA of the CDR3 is TGTGCCAGCAGCCGGACAGGGCAACTTACCGGGGAGCTGTTTTTT.

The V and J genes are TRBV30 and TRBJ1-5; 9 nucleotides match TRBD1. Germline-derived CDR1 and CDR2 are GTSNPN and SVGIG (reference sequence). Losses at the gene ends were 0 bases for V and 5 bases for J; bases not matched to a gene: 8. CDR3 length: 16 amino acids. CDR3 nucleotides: TGTGCCTGGAGTGTCCCATCCGGGACAGGGTATCAGCCCCAGCATTTT. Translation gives CAWSVPSGTGYQPQHF.

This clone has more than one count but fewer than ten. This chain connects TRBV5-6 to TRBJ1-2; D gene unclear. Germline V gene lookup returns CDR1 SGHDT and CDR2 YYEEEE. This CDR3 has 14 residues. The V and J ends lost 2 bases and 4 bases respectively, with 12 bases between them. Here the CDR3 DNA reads TGTGCCAGCAGCTTTAGCAGTTTATCCTATGGCTACACCTTC. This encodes CASSFSSLSYGYTF.

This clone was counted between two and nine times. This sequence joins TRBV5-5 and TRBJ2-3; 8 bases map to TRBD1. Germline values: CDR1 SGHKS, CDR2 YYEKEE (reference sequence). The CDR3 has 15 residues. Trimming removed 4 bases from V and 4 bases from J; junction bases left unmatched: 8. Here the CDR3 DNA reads TGTGCCAGCAGCGCACTCTTGACAGGGGCAGATACGCAGTATTTT. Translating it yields CASSALLTGADTQYF.

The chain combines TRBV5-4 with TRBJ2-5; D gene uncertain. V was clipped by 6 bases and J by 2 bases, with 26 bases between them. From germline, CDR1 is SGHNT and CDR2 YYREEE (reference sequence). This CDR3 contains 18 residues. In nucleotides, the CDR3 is TGTGCCAGCACGTCGTACTCCGGGTTATCGACTCTACAAGAGACCCAGTACTTC. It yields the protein CASTSYSGLSTLQETQYF.

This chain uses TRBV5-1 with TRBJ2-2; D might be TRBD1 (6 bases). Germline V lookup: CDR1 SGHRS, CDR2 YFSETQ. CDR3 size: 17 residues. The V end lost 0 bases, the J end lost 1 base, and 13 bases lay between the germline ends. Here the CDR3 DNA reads TGCGCCAGCAGCTTGGCAGGGGTTAGCCTGAACACCGGGGAGCTGTTTTTT. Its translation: CASSLAGVSLNTGELFF. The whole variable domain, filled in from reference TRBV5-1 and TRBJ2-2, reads KAGVTQTPRYLIKTRGQQVTLSCSPISGHRSVSWYQQTPGQGLQFLFEYFSETQRNKGNFPGRFSGRQFSNSRSEMNVSTLELGDSALYLCASSLAGVSLNTGELFFGEGSRLTVL.

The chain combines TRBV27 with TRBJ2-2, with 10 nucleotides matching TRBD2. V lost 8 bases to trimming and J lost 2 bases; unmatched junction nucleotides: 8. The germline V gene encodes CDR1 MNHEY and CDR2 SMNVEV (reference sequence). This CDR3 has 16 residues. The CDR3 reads CASGRVAGGNTGELFF. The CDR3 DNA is TGTGCCAGCGGTAGGGTAGCGGGGGGAAACACCGGGGAGCTGTTTTTT.

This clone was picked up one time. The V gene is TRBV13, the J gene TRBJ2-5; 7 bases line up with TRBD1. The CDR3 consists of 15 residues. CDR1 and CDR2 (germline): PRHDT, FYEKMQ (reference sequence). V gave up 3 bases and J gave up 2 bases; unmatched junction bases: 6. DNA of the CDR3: TGTGCCAGCAGCTTGGTGGGCAGGGGGCAAGAGACCCAGTACTTC. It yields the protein CASSLVGRGQETQYF.

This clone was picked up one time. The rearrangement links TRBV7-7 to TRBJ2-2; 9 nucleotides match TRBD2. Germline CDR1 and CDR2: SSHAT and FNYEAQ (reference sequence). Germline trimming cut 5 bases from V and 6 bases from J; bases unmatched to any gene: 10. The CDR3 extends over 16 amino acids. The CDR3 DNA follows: TGTGCCAGCAGCGATGTGGCGGGAGGGAGGTCCGGGGAGCTGTTTTTT. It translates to CASSDVAGGRSGELFF. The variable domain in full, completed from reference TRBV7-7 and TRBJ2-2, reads GAGVSQSPRYKVTKRGQDVTLRCDPISSHATLYWYQQALGQGPEFLTYFNYEAQPDKSGLPSDRFSAERPEGSISTLTIQRTEQRDSAMYRCASSDVAGGRSGELFFGEGSRLTVL.

DNA for the CDR3: TGTGCCAGCAGTTTATCGGGGGGGCCCGGGGAGCTGTTTTTT. Translation gives CASSLSGGPGELFF. The chain employs TRBV27 and TRBJ2-2, with D maybe TRBD2 (7 bases). The CDR3 totals 14 residues. Germline CDR1 MNHEY, CDR2 SMNVEV (reference sequence). The ends were cut back, 0 bases at V and 6 bases at J, with 8 bases in the middle.

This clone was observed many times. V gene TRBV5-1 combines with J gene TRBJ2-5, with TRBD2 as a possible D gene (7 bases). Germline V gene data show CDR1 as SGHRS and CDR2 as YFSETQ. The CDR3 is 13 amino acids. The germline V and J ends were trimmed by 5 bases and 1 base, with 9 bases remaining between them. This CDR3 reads CASRGGPQETQYF. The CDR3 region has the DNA TGCGCCAGCAGGGGGGGGCCCCAAGAGACCCAGTACTTC.

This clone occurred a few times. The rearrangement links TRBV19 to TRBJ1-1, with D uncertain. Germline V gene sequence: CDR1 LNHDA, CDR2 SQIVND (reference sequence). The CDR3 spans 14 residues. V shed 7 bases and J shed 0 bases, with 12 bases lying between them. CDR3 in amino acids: CASKDGLMNTEAFF. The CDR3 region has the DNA TGTGCCAGTAAGGATGGCCTAATGAACACTGAAGCTTTCTTT.

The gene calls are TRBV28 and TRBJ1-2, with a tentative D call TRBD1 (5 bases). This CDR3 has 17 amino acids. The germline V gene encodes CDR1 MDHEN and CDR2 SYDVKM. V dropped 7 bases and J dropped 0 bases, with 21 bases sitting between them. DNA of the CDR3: TGTGCCAGCACTCGCGGGGGTCCGCACTCAACTAACTATGGCTACACCTTC. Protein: CASTRGGPHSTNYGYTF.

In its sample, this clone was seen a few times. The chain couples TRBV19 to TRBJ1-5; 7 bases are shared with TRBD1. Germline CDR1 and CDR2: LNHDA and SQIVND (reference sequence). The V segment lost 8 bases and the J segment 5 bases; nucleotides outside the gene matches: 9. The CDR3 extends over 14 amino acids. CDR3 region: CASSFPGGDQPQHF. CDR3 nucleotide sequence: TGTGCCAGTTCTTTCCCAGGGGGGGATCAGCCCCAGCATTTT.